Listed below are T cell receptor beta chains from one sample, sequenced in a study of blood T cells in healthy people across ages. TCRdb passed the 5' RACE reads through MiXCR, listing each CDR3 protein once. The profile shows about 1,500,000 distinct CDR3 sequences, 28% of them singletons. The sequenced sample consisted of blood. The receptors here all came from a woman aged 25 to 45 in good health. CDR3s include the opening cysteine and the closing phenylalanine or tryptophan. The order of the fields is clone size, CDR3 length, J gene, V gene, D gene, CDR3 DNA, CDR3 protein. The D gene is left open where the match is weak. Clone size is shown for a subset of rows, as once, few, many or a class of expanded clone.

few | 15 | TRBJ1-2 | TRBV19 | . | TGTGCCAGTACCCTCGGGTTCTCGGATAACTATGGCTACACCTTC | CASTLGFSDNYGYTF
few | 12 | TRBJ2-5 | TRBV20-1 | . | TGCAGTGCTAGGGACCGCTTTGTGGCCCAGTACTTC | CSARDRFVAQYF
many | 12 | TRBJ2-1 | TRBV7-3 | . | TGTGCCAGCAGCTCAGGCGCGAATGAGCAGTTCTTC | CASSSGANEQFF
. | 16 | TRBJ2-5 | TRBV3-1 | TRBD1 | TGTGCCAGCAGCCACACCGGGACAGGGGTGGGCAATGAGCAGTACTTC | CASSHTGTGVGNEQYF
. | 17 | TRBJ2-7 | TRBV4-1 | TRBD2 | TGCGCCAGCAGCCAGTCTTCCGGGACTAGCGGGAGCTACGAGCAGTACTTC | CASSQSSGTSGSYEQYF
many | 17 | TRBJ1-2 | TRBV20-1 | . | TGCAGTGCGCTGTTGTCCGGCCTCAGGCCCGATGACTATGGCTACACCTTC | CSALLSGLRPDDYGYTF
. | 13 | TRBJ2-3 | TRBV20-1 | TRBD2 | TGCAGTGTCGAGACTAGCGGTCCAGATACGCAGTATTTT | CSVETSGPDTQYF
. | 13 | TRBJ2-1 | TRBV24-1 | TRBD2 | TGTGCCGCCAGTGACCGGGGCGGGGGTGAGCAGTTCTTC | CAASDRGGGEQFF
. | 15 | TRBJ1-2 | TRBV4-2 | . | TGTGCCAGCAGCCCGGCCCGGGATACTAACTATGGCTACACCTTC | CASSPARDTNYGYTF
many | 14 | TRBJ2-7 | TRBV7-7 | . | TGTGCCAGCAGCAGGACACTTTTAGACTACGAGCAGTACTTC | CASSRTLLDYEQYF
. | 15 | TRBJ2-1 | TRBV5-1 | . | TGCGCCAGCAGCTTAGCGTGGGGCAGGACGGATGAGCAGTTCTTC | CASSLAWGRTDEQFF
few | 16 | TRBJ1-1 | TRBV6-6 | . | TGTGCCAGCAGTTACTCGGTGACTGCTGGCAACACTGAAGCTTTCTTT | CASSYSVTAGNTEAFF
. | 12 | TRBJ2-3 | TRBV29-1 | . | TGCAGCGTTGCGACTAGCACAGATACGCAGTATTTT | CSVATSTDTQYF
few | 13 | TRBJ2-3 | TRBV12-3/TRBV12-4 | . | TGTGCCAGCACCAAGACCGTGGGGGATACGCAGTATTTT | CASTKTVGDTQYF
. | 11 | TRBJ1-2 | TRBV2 | . | TGTGCCAGCAGTTTCGGGGGTGGCCACACCTTC | CASSFGGGHTF
. | 14 | TRBJ1-5 | TRBV30 | . | TGTGCCTGGAGCGCTGGACAGACCAATCAGCCCCAGCATTTT | CAWSAGQTNQPQHF
few | 12 | TRBJ1-2 | TRBV6-5 | . | TGTGCCACCGAGGGGGCTAACTATGGCTACACCTTC | CATEGANYGYTF
few | 17 | TRBJ2-3 | TRBV6-1 | . | TGTGCCAGCAGTGAACTCCTCGGGAGTCTGGGCACAGATACGCAGTATTTT | CASSELLGSLGTDTQYF
. | 14 | TRBJ2-7 | TRBV20-1 | TRBD2 | TGCAGTGCTAGTAGTCCGGGAGGCTTAGGGGAGCAGTACTTC | CSASSPGGLGEQYF
many | 12 | TRBJ2-1 | TRBV11-2 | . | TGTGCCAGCAGCCAACAAGAAAATGAGCAGTTCTTC | CASSQQENEQFF
few | 15 | TRBJ1-4 | TRBV10-3 | TRBD1 | TGTGCCATCAGTCTTTCCGGGACAGTCGGAGAAAAACTGTTTTTT | CAISLSGTVGEKLFF
. | 14 | TRBJ2-2 | TRBV29-1 | TRBD1 | TGCAGCGTTGGACCTACAGGGGGCACCGGGGAGCTGTTTTTT | CSVGPTGGTGELFF
many | 15 | TRBJ2-3 | TRBV20-1 | . | TGCAGTGCTAGAGGGATGGACTTACACACAGATACGCAGTATTTT | CSARGMDLHTDTQYF
. | 13 | TRBJ2-7 | TRBV4-3 | TRBD2 | TGCGCCAGCAGCCAACCCGGACTAGCCGAGCAGTACTTC | CASSQPGLAEQYF
. | 15 | TRBJ1-2 | TRBV12-3/TRBV12-4 | . | TGTGCCAGCAGTCCGGGACGGGGAGAGCATGATGGCTACACCTTC | CASSPGRGEHDGYTF
. | 14 | TRBJ2-2 | TRBV30 | . | TGTGCCTGGAGTGGGACCCCGGACACCGGGGAGCTGTTTTTT | CAWSGTPDTGELFF
. | 17 | TRBJ2-1 | TRBV20-1 | TRBD2 | TGCAGTGCTAGACCCCCACTGGAGGGGCGGGAGTACAGTGAGCAGTTCTTC | CSARPPLEGREYSEQFF
. | 13 | TRBJ2-7 | TRBV29-1 | . | TGCAACGTCGAAGATCGGATAACCTACGAGCAGTACTTC | CNVEDRITYEQYF
. | 11 | TRBJ1-1 | TRBV29-1 | . | TGCAGCTCCATTCGACGTACTGAAGCTTTCTTT | CSSIRRTEAFF
. | 14 | TRBJ2-5 | TRBV7-9 | TRBD1 | TGTGCCGGCAGCTTGAGACAGGGAAGAGAGACCCAGTACTTC | CAGSLRQGRETQYF
. | 14 | TRBJ2-5 | TRBV6-1 | . | TGTGCCAGCAGTGAAATTGGGCTTCAAGAGACCCAGTACTTC | CASSEIGLQETQYF
few | 15 | TRBJ2-1 | TRBV9 | TRBD2 | TGTGCCAGCAGCGGACCTAGCGGGAGATACAATGAGCAGTTCTTC | CASSGPSGRYNEQFF
. | 16 | TRBJ2-7 | TRBV9 | TRBD2 | TGTGCCAGCAGCGTAACTCCGACTAGCGGATCCTACGAGCAGTACTTC | CASSVTPTSGSYEQYF
. | 15 | TRBJ1-1 | TRBV7-9 | . | TGTGCCAGCAGCCCCCAGACAGGAATCGCCACTGAAGCTTTCTTT | CASSPQTGIATEAFF
. | 14 | TRBJ2-3 | TRBV29-1 | . | TGCAGCGTTCTTAGGGTCCCTAGCACAGATACGCAGTATTTT | CSVLRVPSTDTQYF
few | 14 | TRBJ2-1 | TRBV27 | . | TGTGCCAGCAGTTTCCCAGGGAAGGAAGGTGAGCAGTTCTTC | CASSFPGKEGEQFF
few | 17 | TRBJ2-1 | TRBV10-3 | TRBD1 | TGTGCCATCAGTGAGTCTTTGACAGGGAGCTCCTACAATGAGCAGTTCTTC | CAISESLTGSSYNEQFF
many | 13 | TRBJ2-5 | TRBV20-1 | TRBD2 | TGCAGTGTCAAAGCGGGAGGTCCAGAGACCCAGTACTTC | CSVKAGGPETQYF
many | 12 | TRBJ2-7 | TRBV6-6 | . | TGTGCCAACGGTTCGCCATCCTACGAGCAGTACTTC | CANGSPSYEQYF
. | 15 | TRBJ2-3 | TRBV5-1 | . | TGCGCCAGCAGCTTGTTGTCTCTTTCCACAGATACGCAGTATTTT | CASSLLSLSTDTQYF
many | 13 | TRBJ1-6 | TRBV29-1 | . | TGCAGCGCTATGACAGGATTGAATTCACCCCTCCACTTT | CSAMTGLNSPLHF
. | 14 | TRBJ1-4 | TRBV7-2 | . | TGTGCCAGCAGCCCGCAAGGGTTTGCGGAAAAACTGTTTTTT | CASSPQGFAEKLFF
many | 17 | TRBJ2-7 | TRBV28 | . | TGTGCCAGCAGCTCACCCCTTGGCGAGCGATTCAACTACGAGCAGTACTTC | CASSSPLGERFNYEQYF
many | 12 | TRBJ2-7 | TRBV5-1 | . | TGTGCCAGCAGTTACCAGGGTTACGAGCAGTACTTC | CASSYQGYEQYF
. | 12 | TRBJ1-1 | TRBV10-3 | TRBD1 | TGTGCTATCAGTGACCTGACAGGGCTGGCTTTCTTT | CAISDLTGLAFF
few | 17 | TRBJ2-3 | TRBV7-9 | TRBD2 | TGTGCCAGCAGCTATGGGGTAGCGGGGTCTAGCACAGATACGCAGTATTTT | CASSYGVAGSSTDTQYF
few | 14 | TRBJ2-5 | TRBV7-2 | . | TGTGCCAGCAGCTTAGGTTTTGGGCGGGAGACCCAGTACTTC | CASSLGFGRETQYF
. | 16 | TRBJ2-5 | TRBV2 | TRBD2 | TGTGCCAGCAAGAAGATCACTAGCGGTTACGCGGAGACCCAGTACTTC | CASKKITSGYAETQYF
. | 15 | TRBJ2-7 | TRBV30 | TRBD2 | TGTGCCTGGAGTGTTACTAGCGGGGGAAACAATGAGCAGTACTTC | CAWSVTSGGNNEQYF
once | 15 | TRBJ2-1 | TRBV29-1 | TRBD1 | TGCAGCGTTGTAACCGGGACAGGGGCCTACAATGAGCAGTTCTTC | CSVVTGTGAYNEQFF
. | 14 | TRBJ2-1 | TRBV11-3 | . | TGTGCCAGCGGCTTAGAAGGGAGCCACAATGAGCAGTTCTTC | CASGLEGSHNEQFF
many | 12 | TRBJ2-5 | TRBV29-1 | TRBD2 | TGCAGCGTGGCTAGCGGGAGAGAGACCCAGTACTTC | CSVASGRETQYF
. | 15 | TRBJ1-4 | TRBV28 | . | TGTGCCAGCAGCCACACCTCCCCAACTAATGAAAAACTGTTTTTT | CASSHTSPTNEKLFF
many | 14 | TRBJ2-3 | TRBV9 | TRBD2 | TGTGCCAGCAGCGTCGGGACTAGCGGAGATACGCAGTATTTT | CASSVGTSGDTQYF